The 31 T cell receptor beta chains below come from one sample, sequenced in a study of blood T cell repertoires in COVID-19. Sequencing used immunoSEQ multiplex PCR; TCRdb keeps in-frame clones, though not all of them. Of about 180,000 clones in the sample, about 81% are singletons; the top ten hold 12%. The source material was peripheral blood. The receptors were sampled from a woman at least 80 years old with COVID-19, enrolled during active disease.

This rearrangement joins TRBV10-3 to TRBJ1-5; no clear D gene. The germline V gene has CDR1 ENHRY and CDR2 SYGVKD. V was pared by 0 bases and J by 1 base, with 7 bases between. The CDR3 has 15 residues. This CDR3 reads CAISESPGSNQPQHF. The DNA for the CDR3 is TGTGCCATCAGTGAGTCTCCAGGAAGCAATCAGCCCCAGCATTTT.

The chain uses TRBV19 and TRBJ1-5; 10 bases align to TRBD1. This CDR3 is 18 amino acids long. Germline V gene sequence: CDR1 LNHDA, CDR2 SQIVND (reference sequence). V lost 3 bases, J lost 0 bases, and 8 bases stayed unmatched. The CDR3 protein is CASSITGQGDYSNQPQHF. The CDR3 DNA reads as TGTGCCAGTAGTATTACCGGACAGGGGGATTATAGCAATCAGCCCCAGCATTTT. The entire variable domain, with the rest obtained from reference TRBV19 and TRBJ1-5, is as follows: DGGITQSPKYLFRKEGQNVTLSCEQNLNHDAMYWYRQDPGQGLRLIYYSQIVNDFQKGDIAEGYSVSREKKESFPLTVTSAQKNPTAFYLCASSITGQGDYSNQPQHFGDGTRLSIL.

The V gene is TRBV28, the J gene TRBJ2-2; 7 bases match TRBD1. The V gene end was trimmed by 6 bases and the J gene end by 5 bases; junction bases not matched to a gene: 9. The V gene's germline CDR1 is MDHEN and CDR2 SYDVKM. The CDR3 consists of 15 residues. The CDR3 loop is CASSYQGVRTGELFF. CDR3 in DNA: TGTGCCAGCAGCTACCAGGGGGTACGAACCGGGGAGCTGTTTTTT. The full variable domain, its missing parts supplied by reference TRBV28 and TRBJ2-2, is DVKVTQSSRYLVKRTGEKVFLECVQDMDHENMFWYRQDPGLGLRLIYFSYDVKMKEKGDIPEGYSVSREKKERFSLILESASTNQTSMYLCASSYQGVRTGELFFGEGSRLTVL.

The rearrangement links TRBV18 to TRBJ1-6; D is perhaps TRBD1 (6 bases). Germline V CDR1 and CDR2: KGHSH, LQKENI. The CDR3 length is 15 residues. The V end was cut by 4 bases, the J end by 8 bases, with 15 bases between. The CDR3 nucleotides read TGTGCCAGCTCACTCGGGACAAGGAGGTATTCACCCCTCCACTTT. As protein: CASSLGTRRYSPLHF.

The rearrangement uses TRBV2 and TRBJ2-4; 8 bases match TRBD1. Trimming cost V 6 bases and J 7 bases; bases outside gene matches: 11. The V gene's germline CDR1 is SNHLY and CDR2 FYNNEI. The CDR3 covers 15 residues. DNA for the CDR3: TGTGCCAGCAGCGCTAACAGGGGGGTAGAGAACATTCAGTACTTC. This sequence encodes CASSANRGVENIQYF.

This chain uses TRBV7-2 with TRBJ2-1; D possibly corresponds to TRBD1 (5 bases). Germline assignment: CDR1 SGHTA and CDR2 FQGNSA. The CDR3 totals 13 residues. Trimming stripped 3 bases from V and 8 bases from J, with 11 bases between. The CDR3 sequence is CASSFQGWDEQFF. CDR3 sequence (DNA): TGTGCCAGCAGCTTTCAGGGTTGGGATGAGCAGTTCTTC.

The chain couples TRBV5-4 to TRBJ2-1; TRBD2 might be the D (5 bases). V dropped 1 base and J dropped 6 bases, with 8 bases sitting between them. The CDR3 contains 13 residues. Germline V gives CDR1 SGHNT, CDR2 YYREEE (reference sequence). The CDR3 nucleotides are TGTGCCAGCAGCTTGACTAGAGGCAATGAGCAGTTCTTC. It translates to CASSLTRGNEQFF.

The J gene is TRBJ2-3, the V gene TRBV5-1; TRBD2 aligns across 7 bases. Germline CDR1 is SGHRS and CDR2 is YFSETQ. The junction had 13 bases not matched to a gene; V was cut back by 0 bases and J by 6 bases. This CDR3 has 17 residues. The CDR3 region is CASSLGGTTRREDTQYF. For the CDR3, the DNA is TGCGCCAGCAGCTTGGGGGGGACTACCCGACGCGAGGATACGCAGTATTTT.

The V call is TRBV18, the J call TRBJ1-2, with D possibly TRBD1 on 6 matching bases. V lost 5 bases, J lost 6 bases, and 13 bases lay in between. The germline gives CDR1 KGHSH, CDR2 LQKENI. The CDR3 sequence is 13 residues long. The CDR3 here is CASSTDSVNGYTF. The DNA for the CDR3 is TGTGCCAGCTCAACGGACAGCGTCAATGGCTACACCTTC.

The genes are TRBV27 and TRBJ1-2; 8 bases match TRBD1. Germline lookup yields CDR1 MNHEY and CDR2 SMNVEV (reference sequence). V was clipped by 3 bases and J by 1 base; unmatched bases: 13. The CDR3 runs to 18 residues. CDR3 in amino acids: CASSFLGTGHTYNYGYTF. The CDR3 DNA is TGTGCCAGCAGTTTCCTAGGGACAGGTCATACTTATAACTATGGCTACACCTTC.

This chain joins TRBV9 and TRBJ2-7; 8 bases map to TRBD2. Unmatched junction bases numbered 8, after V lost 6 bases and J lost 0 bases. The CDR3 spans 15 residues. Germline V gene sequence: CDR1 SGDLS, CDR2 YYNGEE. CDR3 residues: CASKTGLGVSYEQYF. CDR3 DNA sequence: TGTGCCAGCAAAACGGGACTAGGGGTCTCCTACGAGCAGTACTTC.

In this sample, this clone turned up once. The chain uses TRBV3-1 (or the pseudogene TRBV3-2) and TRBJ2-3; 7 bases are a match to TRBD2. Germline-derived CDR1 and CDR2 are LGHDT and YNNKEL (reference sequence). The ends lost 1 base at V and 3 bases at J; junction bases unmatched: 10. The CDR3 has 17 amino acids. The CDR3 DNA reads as TGTGCCAGCAGCCAAGGTCCCGGACTAGAAGAAACAGATACGCAGTATTTT. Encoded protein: CASSQGPGLEETDTQYF.

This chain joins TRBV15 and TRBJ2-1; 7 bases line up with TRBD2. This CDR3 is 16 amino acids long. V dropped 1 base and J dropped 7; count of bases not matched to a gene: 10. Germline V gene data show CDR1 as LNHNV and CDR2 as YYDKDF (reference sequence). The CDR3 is CATSRVTPGGVNEQFF. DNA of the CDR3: TGTGCCACCAGCAGAGTCACCCCGGGGGGAGTTAATGAGCAGTTCTTC. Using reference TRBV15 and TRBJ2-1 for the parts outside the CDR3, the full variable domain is DAMVIQNPRYQVTQFGKPVTLSCSQTLNHNVMYWYQQKSSQAPKLLFHYYDKDFNNEADTPDNFQSRRPNTSFCFLDIRSPGLGDTAMYLCATSRVTPGGVNEQFFGPGTRLTVL.

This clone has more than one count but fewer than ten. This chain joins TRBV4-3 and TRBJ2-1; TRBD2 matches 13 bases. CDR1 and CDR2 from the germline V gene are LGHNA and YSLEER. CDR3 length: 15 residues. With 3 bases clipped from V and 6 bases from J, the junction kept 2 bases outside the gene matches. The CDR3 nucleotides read TGCGCCAGCAGCCAGAGGACTAGCGGGGGCAATGAGCAGTTCTTC. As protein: CASSQRTSGGNEQFF.

CDR3 DNA: TGTGCCATCAGTGAGACTAGCGGGAGAAGGCACGAGCAGTACTTC. Its protein is CAISETSGRRHEQYF. The genes are TRBV10-3 and TRBJ2-7, with 11 bases that match TRBD2. Germline assignment: CDR1 ENHRY and CDR2 SYGVKD. CDR3 length: 15 residues. V trimming: 2 bases; J trimming: 5 bases; junction bases outside the gene matches: 5.

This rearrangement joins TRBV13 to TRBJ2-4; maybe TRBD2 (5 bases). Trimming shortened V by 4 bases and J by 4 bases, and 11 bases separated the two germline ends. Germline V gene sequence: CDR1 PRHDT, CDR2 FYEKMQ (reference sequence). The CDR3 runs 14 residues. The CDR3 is CASSSLADKNIQYF. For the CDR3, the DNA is TGTGCCAGCAGCTCGCTAGCCGATAAAAACATTCAGTACTTC.

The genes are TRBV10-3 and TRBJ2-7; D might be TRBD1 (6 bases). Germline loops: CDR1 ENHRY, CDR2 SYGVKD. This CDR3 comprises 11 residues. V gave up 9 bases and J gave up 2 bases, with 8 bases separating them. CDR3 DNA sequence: TGTGCCATTGGACAGCCCTACGAGCAGTACTTC. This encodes CAIGQPYEQYF.

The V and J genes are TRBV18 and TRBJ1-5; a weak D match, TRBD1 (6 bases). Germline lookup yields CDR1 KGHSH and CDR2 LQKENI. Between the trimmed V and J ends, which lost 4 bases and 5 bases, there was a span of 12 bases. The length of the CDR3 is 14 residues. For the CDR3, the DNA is TGTGCCAGCTCACAACAGGGTGCGGATCAGCCCCAGCATTTT. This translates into CASSQQGADQPQHF.

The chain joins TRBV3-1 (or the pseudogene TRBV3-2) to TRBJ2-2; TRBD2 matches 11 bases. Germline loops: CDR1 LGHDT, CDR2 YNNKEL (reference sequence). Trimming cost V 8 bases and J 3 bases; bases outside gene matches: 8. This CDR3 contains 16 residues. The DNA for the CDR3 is TGTGCCAGCCTCCCCGGGACTAGCGGCCACACCGGGGAGCTGTTTTTT. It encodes CASLPGTSGHTGELFF.

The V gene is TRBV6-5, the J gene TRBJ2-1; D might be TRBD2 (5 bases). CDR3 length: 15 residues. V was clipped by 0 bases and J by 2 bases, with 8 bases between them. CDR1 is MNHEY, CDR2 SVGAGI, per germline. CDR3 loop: CASSYSGVTYNEQFF. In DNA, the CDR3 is TGTGCCAGCAGTTACTCGGGAGTCACCTACAATGAGCAGTTCTTC.

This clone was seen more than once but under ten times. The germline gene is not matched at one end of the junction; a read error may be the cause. CDR3: CASSLATGANEKLFF. DNA of the CDR3: TGTGCTAGCAGCTTAGCGACAGGTGCTAATGAAAAACTGTTTTTT. This chain links TRBV7-7 with TRBJ1-4, with D perhaps TRBD1 (6 bases). The CDR3 contains 15 residues. Germline V CDR1 and CDR2: SSHAT, FNYEAQ (reference sequence).

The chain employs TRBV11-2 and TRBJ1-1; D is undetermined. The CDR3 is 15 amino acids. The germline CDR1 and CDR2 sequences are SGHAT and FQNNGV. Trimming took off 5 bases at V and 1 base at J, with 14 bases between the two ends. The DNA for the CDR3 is TGTGCCAGCAGCCCCTTGGTCCAGGCGAACACTGAAGCTTTCTTT. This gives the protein CASSPLVQANTEAFF. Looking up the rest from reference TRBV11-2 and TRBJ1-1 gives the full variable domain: EAGVAQSPRYKIIEKRQSVAFWCNPISGHATLYWYQQILGQGPKLLIQFQNNGVVDDSQLPKDRFSAERLKGVDSTLKIQPAKLEDSAVYLCASSPLVQANTEAFFGQGTRLTVV.

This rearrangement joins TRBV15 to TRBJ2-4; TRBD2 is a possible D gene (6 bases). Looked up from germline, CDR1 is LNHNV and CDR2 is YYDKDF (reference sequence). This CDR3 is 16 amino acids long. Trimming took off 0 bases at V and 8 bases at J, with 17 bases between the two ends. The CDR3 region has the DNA TGTGCCACCAGCAGAGATCAGTTAGGCGGGATAGACATTCAGTACTTC. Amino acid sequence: CATSRDQLGGIDIQYF.

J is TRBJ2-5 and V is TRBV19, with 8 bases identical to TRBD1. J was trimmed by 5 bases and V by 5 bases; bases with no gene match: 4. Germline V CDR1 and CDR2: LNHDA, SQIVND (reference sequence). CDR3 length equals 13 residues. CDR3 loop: CASSQNRGETQYF. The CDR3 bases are TGTGCCAGTAGTCAGAACAGGGGGGAGACCCAGTACTTC.

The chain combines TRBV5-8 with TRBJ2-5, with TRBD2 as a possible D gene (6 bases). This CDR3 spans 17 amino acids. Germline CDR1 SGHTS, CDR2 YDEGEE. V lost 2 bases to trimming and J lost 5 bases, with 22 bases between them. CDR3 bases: TGTGCCAGCAGCTTTTACGGGACGGCACGTGGGGGGGAGACCCAGTACTTC. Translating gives CASSFYGTARGGETQYF.

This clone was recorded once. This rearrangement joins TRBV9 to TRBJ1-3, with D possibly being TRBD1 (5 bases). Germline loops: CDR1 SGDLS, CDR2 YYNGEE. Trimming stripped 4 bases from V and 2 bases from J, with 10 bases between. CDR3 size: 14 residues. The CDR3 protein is CASSHGGAGNTIYF. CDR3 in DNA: TGTGCCAGCAGCCACGGGGGGGCTGGAAACACCATATATTTT.

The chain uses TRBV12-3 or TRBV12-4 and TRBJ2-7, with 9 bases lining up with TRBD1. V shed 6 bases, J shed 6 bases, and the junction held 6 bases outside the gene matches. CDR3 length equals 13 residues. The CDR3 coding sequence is TGTGCCAGCAGCCGGGACAGGGATCGCGAGCAGTACTTC. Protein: CASSRDRDREQYF.

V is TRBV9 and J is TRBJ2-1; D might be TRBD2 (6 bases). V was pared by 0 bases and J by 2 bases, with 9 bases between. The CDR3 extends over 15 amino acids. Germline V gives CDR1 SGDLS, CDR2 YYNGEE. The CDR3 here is CASSVAGAPYNEQFF. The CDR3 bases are TGTGCCAGCAGCGTAGCGGGAGCCCCCTACAATGAGCAGTTCTTC.

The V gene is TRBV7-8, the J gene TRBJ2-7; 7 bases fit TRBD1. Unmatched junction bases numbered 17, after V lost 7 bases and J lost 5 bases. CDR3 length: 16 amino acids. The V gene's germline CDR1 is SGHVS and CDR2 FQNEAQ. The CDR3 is CASTFNWIGGVHEQYF. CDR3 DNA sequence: TGTGCCAGCACCTTTAATTGGATAGGGGGCGTCCACGAGCAGTACTTC.

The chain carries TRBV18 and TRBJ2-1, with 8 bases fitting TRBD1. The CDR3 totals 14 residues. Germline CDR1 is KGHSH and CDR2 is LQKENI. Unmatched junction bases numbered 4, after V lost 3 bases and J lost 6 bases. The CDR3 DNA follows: TGTGCCAGCTCACCGCAGACAGGGGCCAATGAGCAGTTCTTC. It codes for CASSPQTGANEQFF.

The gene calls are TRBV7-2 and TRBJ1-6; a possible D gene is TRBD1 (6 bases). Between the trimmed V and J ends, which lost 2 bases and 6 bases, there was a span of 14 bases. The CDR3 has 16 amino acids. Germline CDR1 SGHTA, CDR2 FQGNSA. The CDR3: CASSLNGGGGNSPLHF. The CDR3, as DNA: TGTGCCAGCAGCTTAAATGGGGGCGGTGGTAATTCACCCCTCCACTTT.